There are a few counts of the clone carrying this TCR beta chain. Antigen specificity is unknown. Regarding the study as a whole: Tumor Tregs overlapped most with tumor, then blood, naive CD4+ cells.

CD25-based Treg depletion was applied to purified naive CD4+ T cells. Constant-region reverse primers amplified full-length variable regions, followed by semi-nested Nested Universal Primer A PCR. One entry per CDR3 protein results from TCRdb running MiXCR on the 5' RACE reads. The sample consists of about 55,000 distinct CDR3 sequences, more than 15% of them appearing once. Germline loops: CDR1 MDHEN, CDR2 SYDVKM. Germline trimming cut 2 bases from V and 6 bases from J; bases unmatched to any gene: 6. The CDR3 has 15 residues. The receptor was derived from a female donor with breast cancer. The sample comprised naive CD4+ T cells sorted from blood. Subset denoted: naive CD4+ T cells, CD4+CD45RA+CD25-. The chain recombines TRBV28 with TRBJ2-1; TRBD1 matches 8 bases. The CDR3 is CASSLTGTGSNEQFF. CDR3 DNA sequence: TGTGCCAGCAGTTTAACCGGGACAGGCTCCAATGAGCAGTTCTTC.